These 24 T cell receptor beta chains were sequenced from one sample in a study of OX40 agonist ivuxolimab in advanced cancers. Only in-frame clones appear in the TCRdb table, and some are missing; sequencing was by immunoSEQ multiplex PCR. The table shows some 70,000 clones, with less than 95% occurring only once. The sample in question was CD4+ or CD8+ T cells sorted from blood, obtained in a trial of the OX40 agonist ivuxolimab. These receptors originate from an adult with an advanced solid tumor such as melanoma, head and neck, liver or kidney cancer.

The V and J genes are TRBV7-3 and TRBJ2-3; TRBD2 matches at 13 bases. Germline V gene lookup returns CDR1 SGHTA and CDR2 FQGTGA. The CDR3 consists of 16 residues. With 4 bases clipped from V and 6 bases from J, the junction kept 7 bases outside the gene matches. The CDR3 loop reads CASSSRGLAGFDTQYF. CDR3 DNA: TGTGCCAGCAGCTCGAGGGGACTAGCGGGATTTGATACGCAGTATTTT.

This clone has a handful of counts. The chain employs TRBV29-1 and TRBJ1-2; TRBD1 aligns across 10 bases. This CDR3 is built from 13 residues. Germline CDR1 reads SQVTM; CDR2 reads ANQGSEA. The junction had 4 bases not matched to a gene; V was cut back by 6 bases and J by 3 bases. CDR3 residues: CSVGTGDHYGYTF. The CDR3 DNA follows: TGCAGCGTCGGGACAGGGGATCACTATGGCTACACCTTC.

The chain carries TRBV7-9 and TRBJ1-5, with 7 bases that match TRBD1. Germline CDR1 is SEHNR and CDR2 is FQNEAQ (reference sequence). The CDR3 extends over 14 amino acids. V lost 5 bases to trimming and J lost 3 bases; unmatched junction nucleotides: 4. The CDR3 DNA reads as TGTGCCAGCAGCATCGGGACAGACAATCAGCCCCAGCATTTT. It specifies CASSIGTDNQPQHF.

This clone was seen only once. The chain couples TRBV10-1 to TRBJ1-1; tentatively, D is TRBD1 (5 bases). The ends were cut back, 0 bases at V and 4 bases at J, with 9 bases in the middle. The CDR3 consists of 14 residues. CDR1 is WNHNN, CDR2 SYGVQD, per germline (reference sequence). The CDR3 sequence: CASSESRGATEAFF. The CDR3 DNA reads as TGCGCCAGCAGTGAGTCAAGGGGAGCCACTGAAGCTTTCTTT.

For the CDR3, the DNA is TGTGCCATCAGTGAGCTGGGGGAGAACACTGAAGCTTTCTTT. This codes for CAISELGENTEAFF. V gene TRBV10-3 combines with J gene TRBJ1-1, with TRBD1 as a possible D gene (5 bases). Trimming stripped 2 bases from V and 1 base from J, with 8 bases between. The length of the CDR3 is 14 residues. Germline CDR1 reads ENHRY; CDR2 reads SYGVKD.

This chain connects TRBV5-5 to TRBJ2-5, with no clear D. Germline V gives CDR1 SGHKS, CDR2 YYEKEE (reference sequence). The CDR3 totals 14 residues. V shed 0 bases and J shed 5 bases, with 11 bases lying between them. The CDR3 reads CASSLVVRLETQYF. CDR3 sequence (DNA): TGTGCCAGCAGCTTGGTTGTCAGGTTGGAGACCCAGTACTTC.

The CDR3 nucleotides read TGTGCCAGCAGTTCTGGGGGGATTTCCTACGAGCAGTACTTC. Protein: CASSSGGISYEQYF. This chain connects TRBV5-4 to TRBJ2-7, with TRBD2 as a possible D gene (6 bases). With 5 bases removed from V and 1 base from J, the gap between germline ends came to 13 bases. The CDR3 sequence is 14 residues long. From germline, CDR1 is SGHNT and CDR2 YYREEE (reference sequence).

The chain combines TRBV11-3 with TRBJ2-7; D remains ambiguous. CDR1 and CDR2 from the germline V gene are SGHNT and YENEEA. This CDR3 has 14 amino acids. V was pared by 2 bases and J by 2 bases, with 10 bases between. CDR3: CASSLLRRAYEQYF. CDR3 sequence (DNA): TGTGCCAGCAGCTTACTGCGGCGAGCCTACGAGCAGTACTTC.

This chain joins TRBV7-9 and TRBJ2-7, with 8 bases aligning to TRBD1. The CDR3 consists of 16 residues. Germline trimming cut 1 base from V and 3 bases from J; bases unmatched to any gene: 8. CDR1 and CDR2 (germline): SEHNR, FQNEAQ (reference sequence). DNA of the CDR3: TGTGCCAGCAGCTTAGGGGACAGGACCGATGACTACGAGCAGTACTTC. Its protein is CASSLGDRTDDYEQYF.

This chain links TRBV11-2 with TRBJ1-4; TRBD1 matches at 7 bases. V was pared by 5 bases and J by 8 bases, with 11 bases of the junction left unmatched. CDR3 length equals 15 residues. Germline V lookup: CDR1 SGHAT, CDR2 FQNNGV. The CDR3 region has the DNA TGTGCCAGCAGCCCGACAGGGACGGACGCGGAAAAACTGTTTTTT. Translating it yields CASSPTGTDAEKLFF. Drawing the rest from reference TRBV11-2 and TRBJ1-4, the complete variable domain is EAGVAQSPRYKIIEKRQSVAFWCNPISGHATLYWYQQILGQGPKLLIQFQNNGVVDDSQLPKDRFSAERLKGVDSTLKIQPAKLEDSAVYLCASSPTGTDAEKLFFGSGTQLSVL.

This chain connects TRBV18 to TRBJ1-2; D gene unclear. Germline V gene sequence: CDR1 KGHSH, CDR2 LQKENI. The CDR3 extends over 14 amino acids. Trimming pared 6 bases from V and 2 bases from J, leaving 13 bases between. In DNA, the CDR3 is TGTGCCAGCTCCACCACTGTAGGAAACTATGGCTACACCTTC. Protein product: CASSTTVGNYGYTF.

The chain links TRBV10-1 to TRBJ2-7; a weak D match, TRBD1 (5 bases). There are 13 residues in the CDR3. CDR1 is WNHNN, CDR2 SYGVQD, per germline (reference sequence). The ends were cut back, 3 bases at V and 3 bases at J, with 9 bases in the middle. The CDR3 region is CASSDRVFYEQYF. CDR3 sequence (DNA): TGCGCCAGCAGTGACAGGGTCTTCTACGAGCAGTACTTC.

The chain combines TRBV6-5 with TRBJ2-1; D perhaps matches TRBD1 (6 bases). The CDR3 sequence is 13 residues long. V dropped 3 bases and J dropped 9 bases, with 12 bases sitting between them. CDR1 is MNHEY, CDR2 SVGAGI, per germline. CDR3 sequence reads: CASSYTGSSEQFF. CDR3 DNA sequence: TGTGCCAGCAGTTATACAGGGTCAAGTGAGCAGTTCTTC.

CDR3 DNA: TGTGCCAGCAGCTTAGGACAGACCGGCTATGGCTACACCTTC. It translates to CASSLGQTGYGYTF. The rearrangement joins TRBV7-3 to TRBJ1-2, with D possibly being TRBD1 (6 bases). Germline V gene lookup returns CDR1 SGHTA and CDR2 FQGTGA. CDR3 length equals 14 residues. Trimming shortened V by 2 bases and J by 4 bases, and 11 bases separated the two germline ends.

The chain joins TRBV11-2 to TRBJ2-7, with D tentatively TRBD1 (6 bases). V was pared by 5 bases and J by 1 base, with 9 bases between. The CDR3 is 13 amino acids. In germline, CDR1 is SGHAT, CDR2 FQNNGV. CDR3 DNA: TGTGCCAGCAGCGACAGGTTGTCCTACGAGCAGTACTTC. Amino acids: CASSDRLSYEQYF.

CDR3 DNA sequence: TGTGCCAGCAGCAAAGTTTGCGGGACCTACAATGAGCAGTTCTTC. Translated: CASSKVCGTYNEQFF. This sequence joins TRBV21-1 and TRBJ2-1; the table's D call, TRBD2, has no DNA check behind it. TRBV21-1 is assigned pseudogene status. The CDR3 covers 15 residues.

The V call is TRBV6-1, the J call TRBJ1-1; D is undetermined. The CDR3 is 15 residues long. The germline V gene has CDR1 MNHNS and CDR2 SASEGT. V gave up 4 bases and J gave up 3 bases, with 15 bases separating them. The CDR3 loop reads CASSGTGGVDTEAFF. CDR3 nucleotide sequence: TGTGCCAGCAGTGGCACGGGTGGTGTGGACACTGAAGCTTTCTTT.

The rearrangement joins TRBV2 to TRBJ1-5; TRBD1 agrees at 7 bases. CDR1 SNHLY and CDR2 FYNNEI come from the germline V gene. The V segment lost 5 bases and the J segment 7 bases; nucleotides outside the gene matches: 11. The CDR3 is made up of 15 amino acids. The CDR3 DNA reads TGTGCCAGCAGTAGGGGACAGCGAGCGGGGCAGCCCCAGCATTTT. It translates to CASSRGQRAGQPQHF.

This sequence joins TRBV6-5 and TRBJ2-2; D gene ambiguous. The V end was cut by 2 bases, the J end by 6 bases, with 4 bases between. This CDR3 is built from 12 residues. Germline-derived CDR1 and CDR2 are MNHEY and SVGAGI. The CDR3 here is CASSYIAGELFF. The CDR3 nucleotides are TGTGCCAGCAGTTACATAGCCGGGGAGCTGTTTTTT.

The J gene is TRBJ1-1, the V gene TRBV29-1, with D unclear. The length of the CDR3 is 12 residues. Trimming took off 3 bases at V and 1 base at J, with 6 bases between the two ends. CDR1 is SQVTM, CDR2 ANQGSEA, per germline. CDR3 sequence: CSVDFQNTEAFF. The CDR3 DNA is TGCAGCGTTGACTTCCAGAACACTGAAGCTTTCTTT.

The chain has TRBV5-1 and TRBJ2-5; the match to TRBD1 covers 8 bases. CDR1 is SGHRS and CDR2 is YFSETQ in the germline V gene. CDR3 length equals 14 residues. V dropped 0 bases and J dropped 2; count of bases not matched to a gene: 0. In DNA, the CDR3 is TGCGCCAGCAGCTTGGACAGGGGGCAAGAGACCCAGTACTTC. Amino acid sequence: CASSLDRGQETQYF.

The chain employs TRBV7-9 and TRBJ1-4, with D perhaps TRBD1 (6 bases). CDR1 and CDR2 (germline): SEHNR, FQNEAQ (reference sequence). Deletions cut 0 bases from V and 7 bases from J, with 15 bases between. The CDR3 is 16 residues long. CDR3 in DNA: TGTGCCAGCAGCTTAGCCCCGTTGGGGGCGGGTGAAAAACTGTTTTTT. Translation: CASSLAPLGAGEKLFF.

The V and J genes are TRBV18 and TRBJ2-7, with 10 bases aligning to TRBD2. This CDR3 has 14 amino acids. Germline lookup yields CDR1 KGHSH and CDR2 LQKENI. Losses at the gene ends were 2 bases for V and 7 bases for J; bases not matched to a gene: 5. DNA of the CDR3: TGTGCCAGCTCACCAGCTAGCGGGAGCTGGGAGCAGTACTTC. Protein product: CASSPASGSWEQYF.

This chain uses TRBV19 with TRBJ2-3, with D unresolved. The V end was cut by 4 bases, the J end by 4 bases, with 6 bases between. The CDR3 is 12 amino acids. CDR1 is LNHDA, CDR2 SQIVND, per germline (reference sequence). Here the CDR3 DNA reads TGTGCCAGTAGTAGATATTCAGATACGCAGTATTTT. It codes for CASSRYSDTQYF.